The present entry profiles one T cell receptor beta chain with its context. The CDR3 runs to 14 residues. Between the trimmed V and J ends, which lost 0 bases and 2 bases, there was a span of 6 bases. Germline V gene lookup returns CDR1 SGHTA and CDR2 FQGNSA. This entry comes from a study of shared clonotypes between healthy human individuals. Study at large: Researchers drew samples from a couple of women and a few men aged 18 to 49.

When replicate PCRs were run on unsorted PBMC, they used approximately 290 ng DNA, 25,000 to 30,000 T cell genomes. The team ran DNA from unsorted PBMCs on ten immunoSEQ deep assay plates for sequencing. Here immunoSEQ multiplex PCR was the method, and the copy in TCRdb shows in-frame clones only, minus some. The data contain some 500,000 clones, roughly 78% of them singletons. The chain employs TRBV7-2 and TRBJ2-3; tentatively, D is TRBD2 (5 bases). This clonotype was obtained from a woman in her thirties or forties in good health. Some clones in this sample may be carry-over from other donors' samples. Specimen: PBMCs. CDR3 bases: TGTGCCAGCAGCTTAGCGGGAGTCACAGATACGCAGTATTTT. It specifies CASSLAGVTDTQYF. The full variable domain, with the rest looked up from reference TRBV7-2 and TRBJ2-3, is GAGVSQSPSNKVTEKGKDVELRCDPISGHTALYWYRQSLGQGLEFLIYFQGNSAPDKSGLPSDRFSAERTGGSVSTLTIQRTQQEDSAVYLCASSLAGVTDTQYFGPGTRLTVL.